The source of this T cell receptor (beta chain) is a study of immune characteristics of hereditary and idiopathic chronic pancreatitis. With regard to the full study: Local immune cells and TCRbeta repertoires in the pancreas were profiled in this study for hereditary and idiopathic chronic pancreatitis, with control organ donor pancreases used for comparison. The gDNA-based approach was selected because the approach required minimal in vitro experimental manipulation of T cells infiltrating the pancreas. TCRbeta sequencing covered a few control pancreases, under ten hereditary chronic pancreatitis pancreases and 6 idiopathic chronic pancreatitis pancreases.

This clone showed up just once. Which antigen it targets is not known. No quality values exist for individual bases; no much larger clone is one base distant. Libraries were prepared through the immunoSEQ multiplex PCR assay. From pancreatic genomic DNA, the TCRbeta CDR3 region along with adjacent sequences was amplified and then sequenced. As for the authors' bioinformatics: Repertoire diversity was assessed as a mean normalized Shannon-Wiener index, together with productive clonality and counts of productive rearrangements. Control and chronic pancreatitis repertoire metrics were compared by means of the nonparametric Mann-Whitney U test. CDR3beta sequences with identical amino acid composition and length across subjects were defined as shared clonotypes. TCRdb took over this immuneACCESS table, retaining in-frame rearrangements with V and J assigned. Such tables are incomplete; in checked studies, under half of the missing clones stem from an unresolved V gene, and the remainder is unexplained. The V and J calls and clone size were taken over from that table, and D and trimming were inferred from the DNA. This sample comprises 1,500 to 2,000 clones, under 80% of them detected only once. 16% of the sample rests with the top ten.

V lost 4 bases and J lost 7 bases; the stretch between them is 18 bases long. The CDR3 runs 15 residues from the cysteine to the phenylalanine. Only the CDR3 portion is preserved as DNA: 45 bases, with reading frame beginning at the first base. Per the germline V gene (reference sequence), SGHNT is the CDR1 and YYREEE is the CDR2. Here is what the overall study found, with its caveats: The study did not include chronic pancreatitis caused by alcohol use. Patient tissue was available only at the time of TPIAT, so disease duration differences may have influenced immune findings. Compared with controls, TCRbeta repertoire diversity was significantly higher and clonality was lower in both chronic pancreatitis groups. Vbeta-Jbeta gene family usage, including TRBV10, TRBV19, TRBV23 and TRBV5, differed between hereditary and idiopathic chronic pancreatitis. Among about a dozen chronic pancreatitis patients, the number of productive TCR rearrangements showed a positive correlation with disease severity scores.

Chronic pancreatitis pancreas tissue came from patients undergoing total pancreatectomy with islet autotransplantation (TPIAT). Included chronic pancreatitis patients had no known history of diabetes. For TCRbeta sequencing, genomic DNA was extracted directly from bulk pancreas tissue without sorting T cells. Pancreas tissues from patients and organ donors were collected consecutively at two US centers. The clonotype was recovered from a human donor with chronic pancreatitis. Here the chain combines TRBV5-4 and TRBJ2-1; the D segment could be TRBD2, given 5 matching bases. The sequenced sample consisted of pancreas tissue with hereditary chronic pancreatitis. The DNA is TGTGCCAGCAGCCCGAGCCAGCGGTTGGGGAATGAGCAGTTCTTC. This gives the protein CASSPSQRLGNEQFF.